A single sample gave rise to the 30 T cell receptor beta chains below, sequenced in a study of cytomegalovirus exposure and HLA in healthy donors. 60 Vbeta and 13 Jbeta primers were used in PCR. Clones were sequenced by immunoSEQ multiplex PCR, and TCRdb holds only the in-frame ones, with some missing. The data contain under 200,000 clones, about 84% of them singletons. Sequenced material: PBMCs. Receptor source: a man aged 45-60 years in good health and CMV-seropositive.

This clone was seen a few times. This chain joins TRBV7-9 and TRBJ1-5, with D maybe TRBD1 (6 bases). V dropped 5 bases and J dropped 3 bases, with 11 bases sitting between them. The CDR3 has 14 residues. Germline CDR1 SEHNR, CDR2 FQNEAQ (reference sequence). The CDR3 sequence is CASSLGQPNQPQHF. For the CDR3, the DNA is TGTGCCAGCAGCCTAGGACAGCCCAATCAGCCCCAGCATTTT.

CDR3 DNA sequence: TGTGCCAGCAGCTTAGCGGGGGCCCTCACAGATACGCAGTATTTT. This translates into CASSLAGALTDTQYF. J is TRBJ2-3 and V is TRBV5-4; TRBD2 matches 8 bases. The CDR3 is made up of 15 amino acids. The V gene's germline CDR1 is SGHNT and CDR2 YYREEE (reference sequence). The V and J ends lost 2 bases and 2 bases, in that order; junction bases with no gene match: 4.

The V call is TRBV5-4, the J call TRBJ1-2; D perhaps matches TRBD1 (6 bases). The V gene lost 0 bases and the J gene lost 4 bases, with 10 bases spanning the gap. This CDR3 contains 14 residues. Germline CDR1 SGHNT, CDR2 YYREEE (reference sequence). The CDR3 DNA is TGTGCCAGCAGCTTGGCGAGGGGGGGCTATGGCTACACCTTC. Amino acid sequence: CASSLARGGYGYTF.

The chain combines TRBV6-5 with TRBJ1-5; a possible D gene is TRBD1 (5 bases). The V gene lost 0 bases and the J gene lost 1 base, with 7 bases spanning the gap. This CDR3 contains 15 residues. Per germline, CDR1 MNHEY and CDR2 SVGAGI. In nucleotides, the CDR3 is TGTGCCAGCAGTTACTCCAGGGTGAGCAATCAGCCCCAGCATTTT. Translating gives CASSYSRVSNQPQHF.

The table lists this clone with a few counts. The chain joins TRBV7-3 to TRBJ2-5; 7 bases match TRBD1. Trimming cost V 0 bases and J 5 bases; bases outside gene matches: 3. Germline V gene data show CDR1 as SGHTA and CDR2 as FQGTGA. The CDR3 covers 14 residues. CDR3 bases: TGTGCCAGCAGCTTAACAGGGGGCGGTGAGACCCAGTACTTC. Translating gives CASSLTGGGETQYF.

J is TRBJ2-1 and V is TRBV5-1; 10 bases are shared with TRBD1. V dropped 4 bases and J dropped 9; count of bases not matched to a gene: 7. This CDR3 region has 14 residues. Germline V gene sequence: CDR1 SGHRS, CDR2 YFSETQ. The CDR3 DNA sequence: TGCGCCAGCAGCCACGGACAGGGGGAGGCTGAGCAGTTCTTC. Amino acid sequence: CASSHGQGEAEQFF.

This clone was detected only once. The J gene is TRBJ2-5, the V gene TRBV18; the match to TRBD1 covers 8 bases. Trimming took 6 bases from V and 3 from J; bases not matched to a gene: 3. Germline V lookup: CDR1 KGHSH, CDR2 LQKENI. This CDR3 spans 13 amino acids. DNA of the CDR3: TGTGCCAGCTCGTACAGGGGGGAAGAGACCCAGTACTTC. Translation gives CASSYRGEETQYF.

This chain connects TRBV28 to TRBJ1-4; possible D gene TRBD1, 6 bases. The CDR3 spans 15 residues. Germline V gene lookup returns CDR1 MDHEN and CDR2 SYDVKM. V was pared by 3 bases and J by 5 bases, with 13 bases between. In DNA, the CDR3 is TGTGCCAGCAGTTTCCCCGGGACACCAAATGAAAAACTGTTTTTT. It yields the protein CASSFPGTPNEKLFF.

The chain couples TRBV19 to TRBJ1-2, with 8 bases matching TRBD1. Unmatched junction bases numbered 6, after V lost 5 bases and J lost 7 bases. Germline values: CDR1 LNHDA, CDR2 SQIVND (reference sequence). The CDR3 sequence is 13 residues long. CDR3 bases: TGTGCCAGTAGTCCGGACAGGGAAAGTGGCTACACCTTC. This sequence encodes CASSPDRESGYTF.

The J gene is TRBJ1-1, the V gene TRBV5-1, with D possibly matching TRBD1 (6 bases). V lost 4 bases, J lost 1 base, and 11 bases lay in between. The length of the CDR3 is 14 residues. Germline CDR1 and CDR2: SGHRS and YFSETQ. The CDR3 coding sequence is TGCGCCAGCAGCCCGACAGGTCCGAACACTGAAGCTTTCTTT. This gives the protein CASSPTGPNTEAFF.

The chain links TRBV2 to TRBJ2-3; perhaps TRBD1 as D (5 bases). Germline V CDR1 and CDR2: SNHLY, FYNNEI. With 5 bases removed from V and 2 bases from J, the gap between germline ends came to 17 bases. CDR3 length: 16 residues. The CDR3 loop is CASSRTNLISTDTQYF. In DNA form, the CDR3 reads TGTGCCAGCAGTCGGACAAACCTAATCTCCACAGATACGCAGTATTTT.

As to this clone: The junction does not match germline at one end; this may be a read error. The J gene is TRBJ2-7, the V gene TRBV28; D possibly corresponds to TRBD2 (5 bases). From germline, CDR1 is MDHEN and CDR2 SYDVKM. The CDR3 is 12 residues long. The CDR3 nucleotides read TGTGCTAGCAGTTTACTGACGGGAGAGCAGTACTTC. It is translated as CASSLLTGEQYF.

For this clone: Mismatch with germline at one junction end may stem from a read error. The chain employs TRBV5-1 and TRBJ2-7, with TRBD1 identical over 12 bases. In germline, CDR1 is SGHRS, CDR2 YFSETQ. The CDR3 sequence is 14 residues long. As DNA, the CDR3 is TGCGCCAGCCGCTTGGGGACAGGGGGCGACGAGCAGTACTTC. Translated: CASRLGTGGDEQYF.

V and J are TRBV5-1 and TRBJ2-3; D gene unclear. The CDR3 runs 14 residues. Per the germline V gene, CDR1 is SGHRS and CDR2 is YFSETQ. V shed 0 bases and J shed 2 bases, with 7 bases lying between them. The CDR3 is CASSLALFTDTQYF. CDR3 DNA sequence: TGCGCCAGCAGCTTGGCACTATTCACAGATACGCAGTATTTT.

This clone was seen only a few times. The chain joins TRBV7-2 to TRBJ2-5; D may be TRBD2 (5 bases). This CDR3 is built from 13 residues. Per the germline V gene, CDR1 is SGHTA and CDR2 is FQGNSA. Deletions cut 5 bases from V and 8 bases from J, with 15 bases between. The CDR3 here is CASSPPGSATQYF. In nucleotides, the CDR3 is TGTGCCAGCAGCCCCCCGGGGTCGGCCACCCAGTACTTC.

V and J are TRBV15 and TRBJ2-3; 10 nucleotides line up with TRBD2. V dropped 8 bases and J dropped 3; count of bases not matched to a gene: 5. From germline, CDR1 is LNHNV and CDR2 YYDKDF (reference sequence). CDR3 length equals 14 residues. CDR3 sequence reads: CATHSGGTTDTQYF. In DNA form, the CDR3 reads TGTGCCACCCATAGCGGGGGGACGACAGATACGCAGTATTTT.

This clone is medium-sized in the sample. The chain carries TRBV30 and TRBJ2-1; 9 bases are shared with TRBD2. Germline V gives CDR1 GTSNPN, CDR2 SVGIG (reference sequence). The CDR3 extends over 16 amino acids. V trimming: 2 bases; J trimming: 6 bases; junction bases outside the gene matches: 11. CDR3 sequence: CAWSYGRVAGVNEQFF. The CDR3 nucleotides are TGTGCCTGGAGTTATGGGAGGGTAGCGGGAGTCAATGAGCAGTTCTTC.

The V and J genes are TRBV27 and TRBJ2-5; 8 bases are shared with TRBD2. The CDR3 extends over 14 amino acids. Germline-derived CDR1 and CDR2 are MNHEY and SMNVEV (reference sequence). J gave up 2 bases and V 6 bases, and 5 bases lay outside the gene matches. CDR3 coding DNA: TGTGCCAGCAGAACCGGACTAGCACAAGAGACCCAGTACTTC. Residues: CASRTGLAQETQYF.

The chain combines TRBV27 with TRBJ2-1, with D unresolved. The V end lost 8 bases, the J end lost 6 bases, and 20 bases lay between the germline ends. This CDR3 is 15 amino acids long. Germline assignment: CDR1 MNHEY and CDR2 SMNVEV (reference sequence). This chain's CDR3 is CASGSSSSPSNEQFF. CDR3 DNA: TGTGCCAGCGGCTCCTCTAGTTCCCCCTCCAATGAGCAGTTCTTC.

This clone was observed a handful of times. The V call is TRBV7-8, the J call TRBJ1-2, with 7 bases that match TRBD1. The germline V gene encodes CDR1 SGHVS and CDR2 FQNEAQ. J gave up 5 bases and V 6 bases, and 9 bases lay outside the gene matches. The CDR3 has 14 amino acids. The CDR3 loop reads CASSLRQGGYGYTF. CDR3 coding DNA: TGTGCCAGCAGTCTTAGACAGGGCGGGTATGGCTACACCTTC.

The CDR3 DNA reads as TGTGCCAGCAGAGGGGGCACAATCTACGAGCAGTACTTC. Its translation: CASRGGTIYEQYF. The chain uses TRBV28 and TRBJ2-7, with 7 bases that match TRBD1. Germline CDR1 MDHEN, CDR2 SYDVKM. With 6 bases clipped from V and 3 bases from J, the junction kept 5 bases outside the gene matches. This CDR3 spans 13 amino acids.

The gene calls are TRBV10-2 and TRBJ2-3, with 7 bases identical to TRBD1. Germline V gene data show CDR1 as WSHSY and CDR2 as SAAADI. The CDR3 has 15 residues. The junction had 4 bases not matched to a gene; V was cut back by 4 bases and J by 0 bases. This CDR3 is CASSAGTVSTDTQYF. The CDR3 nucleotides read TGCGCCAGCAGTGCCGGGACAGTTAGCACAGATACGCAGTATTTT.

The V and J genes are TRBV18 and TRBJ2-7, with a possible D match to TRBD1 (5 bases). The V gene lost 0 bases and the J gene lost 2 bases, with 8 bases spanning the gap. The CDR3 is 14 amino acids. Germline values: CDR1 KGHSH, CDR2 LQKENI. The CDR3 coding sequence is TGTGCCAGCTCACCACCGGGGCCTCCCTACGAGCAGTACTTC. This codes for CASSPPGPPYEQYF. The complete variable domain, with remaining parts taken from reference TRBV18 and TRBJ2-7, reads NAGVMQNPRHLVRRRGQEARLRCSPMKGHSHVYWYRQLPEEGLKFMVYLQKENIIDESGMPKERFSAEFPKEGPSILRIQQVVRGDSAAYFCASSPPGPPYEQYFGPGTRLTVT.

The CDR3 here is CASRPTSGRTAGELFF. The CDR3 DNA reads TGCGCCAGCAGACCCACTAGCGGGAGGACGGCCGGGGAGCTGTTTTTT. J is TRBJ2-2 and V is TRBV5-1; TRBD2 matches 12 bases. Germline values: CDR1 SGHRS, CDR2 YFSETQ. The CDR3 runs 16 residues. Trimming at V came to 5 bases and at J to 6 bases, leaving 8 bases not matched to a gene.

V and J are TRBV28 and TRBJ1-1, with 7 bases that match TRBD1. Per the germline V gene, CDR1 is MDHEN and CDR2 is SYDVKM. V was clipped by 8 bases and J by 0 bases; unmatched bases: 3. CDR3 length: 13 residues. Here the CDR3 reads CASGGQVNTEAFF. The CDR3 DNA reads as TGTGCCAGCGGAGGACAGGTGAACACTGAAGCTTTCTTT.

The chain carries TRBV9 and TRBJ2-1, with TRBD1 matching 8 bases. Per the germline V gene, CDR1 is SGDLS and CDR2 is YYNGEE. V shed 3 bases, J shed 7 bases, and the junction held 9 bases outside the gene matches. CDR3 size: 15 residues. Written as DNA, the CDR3 is TGTGCCAGCAGCGAACAGGGGGTACGAGTAAATGAGCAGTTCTTC. Its protein is CASSEQGVRVNEQFF.

The chain recombines TRBV11-3 with TRBJ2-1; 11 bases are shared with TRBD2. Germline-derived CDR1 and CDR2 are SGHNT and YENEEA. This CDR3 has 14 amino acids. The ends lost 3 bases at V and 8 bases at J; junction bases unmatched: 3. Written as DNA, the CDR3 is TGTGCCAGCAGCTTCACTAGCGGGAGCTATGAGCAGTTCTTC. Its translation: CASSFTSGSYEQFF. Full variable domain (missing parts from reference TRBV11-3 and TRBJ2-1): EAGVVQSPRYKIIEKKQPVAFWCNPISGHNTLYWYLQNLGQGPELLIRYENEEAVDDSQLPKDRFSAERLKGVDSTLKIQPAELGDSAVYLCASSFTSGSYEQFFGPGTRLTVL.

The chain joins TRBV30 to TRBJ1-1, with 8 bases identical to TRBD1. The CDR3 extends over 12 amino acids. J was trimmed by 7 bases and V by 5 bases; bases with no gene match: 6. Germline assignment: CDR1 GTSNPN and CDR2 SVGIG (reference sequence). This CDR3 is CAWGDRGVEAFF. The CDR3 DNA reads TGTGCCTGGGGAGACAGGGGAGTTGAAGCTTTCTTT.

The chain combines TRBV11-3 with TRBJ2-3; 9 bases match TRBD1. The V segment lost 1 base and the J segment 6 bases; nucleotides outside the gene matches: 5. The CDR3 covers 15 residues. The germline V gene encodes CDR1 SGHNT and CDR2 YENEEA. The CDR3 region is CASSLGGTGSDTQYF. The DNA for the CDR3 is TGTGCCAGCAGCTTAGGCGGGACAGGGTCCGATACGCAGTATTTT. The full variable domain, completed using reference TRBV11-3 and TRBJ2-3, is EAGVVQSPRYKIIEKKQPVAFWCNPISGHNTLYWYLQNLGQGPELLIRYENEEAVDDSQLPKDRFSAERLKGVDSTLKIQPAELGDSAVYLCASSLGGTGSDTQYFGPGTRLTVL.

DNA for the CDR3: TGCAGCGTTAGACGTGGAGAGTACACTGAAGCTTTCTTT. Its translation is CSVRRGEYTEAFF. The chain has TRBV29-1 and TRBJ1-1; D is ambiguous. This CDR3 has 13 amino acids. Germline CDR1 reads SQVTM; CDR2 reads ANQGSEA. Trimming cost V 5 bases and J 3 bases, with 13 bases left between them.